This T cell receptor beta chain was observed in a study of T-cell memory formation after mild COVID-19. TCRdb re-called the 5' RACE reads with MiXCR, one entry per CDR3 protein. The sample shows around 470,000 distinct CDR3 sequences, roughly 20% of them seen only once. Germline CDR1 and CDR2: DFQATT and SNEGSKA (reference sequence). V was clipped by 3 bases and J by 0 bases; unmatched bases: 5. The CDR3 loop spans 16 amino acids. Sequenced input: PBMCs or a T cell subset sorted from them (not recorded which). This sequence originates from an adult woman who had mild COVID-19 (a few samples of this study predate the infection). Cell type and time point are not known. V gene TRBV20-1 combines with J gene TRBJ2-7, with 13 bases that match TRBD2. CDR3 sequence: CSARPWTSGGSYEQYF. Written as DNA, the CDR3 is TGCAGTGCTAGGCCTTGGACTAGCGGGGGCTCCTACGAGCAGTACTTC.